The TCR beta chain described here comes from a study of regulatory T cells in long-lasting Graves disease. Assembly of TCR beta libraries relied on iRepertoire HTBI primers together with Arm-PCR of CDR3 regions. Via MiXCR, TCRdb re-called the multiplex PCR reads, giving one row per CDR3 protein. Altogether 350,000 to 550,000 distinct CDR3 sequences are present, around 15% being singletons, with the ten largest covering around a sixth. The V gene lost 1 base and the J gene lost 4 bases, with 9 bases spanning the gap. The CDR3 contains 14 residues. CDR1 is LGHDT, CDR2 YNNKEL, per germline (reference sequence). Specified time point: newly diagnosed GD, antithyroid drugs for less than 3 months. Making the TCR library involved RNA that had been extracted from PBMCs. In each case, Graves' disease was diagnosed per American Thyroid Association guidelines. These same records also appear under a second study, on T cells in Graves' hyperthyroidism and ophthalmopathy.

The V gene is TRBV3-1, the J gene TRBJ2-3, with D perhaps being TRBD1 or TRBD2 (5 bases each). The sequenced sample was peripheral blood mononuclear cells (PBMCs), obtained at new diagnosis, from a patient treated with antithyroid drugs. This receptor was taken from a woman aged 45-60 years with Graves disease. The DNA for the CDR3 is TGTGCCAGCAGCCAAGTAGGGGAGTCAGATACGCAGTATTTT. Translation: CASSQVGESDTQYF.